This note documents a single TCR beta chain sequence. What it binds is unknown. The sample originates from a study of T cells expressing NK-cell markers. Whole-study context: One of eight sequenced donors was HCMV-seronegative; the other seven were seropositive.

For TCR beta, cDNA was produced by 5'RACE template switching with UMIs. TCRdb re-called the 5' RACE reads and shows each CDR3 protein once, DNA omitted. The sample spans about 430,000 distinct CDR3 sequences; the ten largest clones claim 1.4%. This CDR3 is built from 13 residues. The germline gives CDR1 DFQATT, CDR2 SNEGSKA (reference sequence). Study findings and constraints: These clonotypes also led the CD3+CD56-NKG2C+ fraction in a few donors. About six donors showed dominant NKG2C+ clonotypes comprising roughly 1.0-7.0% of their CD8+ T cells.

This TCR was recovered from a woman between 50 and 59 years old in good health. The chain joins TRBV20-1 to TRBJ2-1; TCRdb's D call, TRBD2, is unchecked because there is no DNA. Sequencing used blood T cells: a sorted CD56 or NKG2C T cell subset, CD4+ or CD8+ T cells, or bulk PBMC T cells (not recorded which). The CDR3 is CSVSGGVGDEQFF.